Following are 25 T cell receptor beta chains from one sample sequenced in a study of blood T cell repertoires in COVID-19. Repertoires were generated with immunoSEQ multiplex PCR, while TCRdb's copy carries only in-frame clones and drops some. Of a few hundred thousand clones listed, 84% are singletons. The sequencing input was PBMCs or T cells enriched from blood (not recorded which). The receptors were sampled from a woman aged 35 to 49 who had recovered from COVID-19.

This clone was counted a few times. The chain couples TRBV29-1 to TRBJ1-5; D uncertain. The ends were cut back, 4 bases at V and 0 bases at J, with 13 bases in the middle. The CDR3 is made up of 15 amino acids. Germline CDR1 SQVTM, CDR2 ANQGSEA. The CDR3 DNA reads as TGCAGCGTTGTCGGTAGAGGAGTTAGCAATCAGCCCCAGCATTTT. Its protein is CSVVGRGVSNQPQHF.

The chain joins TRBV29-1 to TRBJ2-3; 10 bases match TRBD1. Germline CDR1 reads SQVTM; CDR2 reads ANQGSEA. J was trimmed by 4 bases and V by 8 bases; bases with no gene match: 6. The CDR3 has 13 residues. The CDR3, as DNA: TGCAGCTTCCGGGACAGGGGAGCAGATACGCAGTATTTT. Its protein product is CSFRDRGADTQYF.

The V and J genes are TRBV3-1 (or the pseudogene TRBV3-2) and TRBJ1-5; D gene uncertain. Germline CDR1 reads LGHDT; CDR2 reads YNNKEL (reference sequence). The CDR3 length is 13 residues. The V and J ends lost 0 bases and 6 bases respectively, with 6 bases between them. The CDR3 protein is CASSQDRSQPQHF. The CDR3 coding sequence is TGTGCCAGCAGCCAAGATAGGAGTCAGCCCCAGCATTTT.

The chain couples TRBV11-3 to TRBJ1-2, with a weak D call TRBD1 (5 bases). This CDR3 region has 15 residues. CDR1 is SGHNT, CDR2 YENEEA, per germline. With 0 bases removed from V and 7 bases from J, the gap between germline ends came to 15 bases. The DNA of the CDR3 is TGTGCCAGCAGCTTAGACGCCCCCGGGGGTTCTGGCTACACCTTC. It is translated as CASSLDAPGGSGYTF.

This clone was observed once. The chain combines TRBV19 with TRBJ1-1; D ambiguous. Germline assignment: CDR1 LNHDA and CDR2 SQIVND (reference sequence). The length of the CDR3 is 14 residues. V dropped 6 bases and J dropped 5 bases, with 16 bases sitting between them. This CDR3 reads CASSLGRTGTEAFF. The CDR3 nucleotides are TGTGCCAGTAGCTTAGGACGGACGGGGACTGAAGCTTTCTTT.

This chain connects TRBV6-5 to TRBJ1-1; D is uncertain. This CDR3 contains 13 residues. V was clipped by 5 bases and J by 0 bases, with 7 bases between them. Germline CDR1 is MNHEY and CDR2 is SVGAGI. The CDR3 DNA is TGTGCCAGCAGTCTACTCGTGAACACTGAAGCTTTCTTT. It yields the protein CASSLLVNTEAFF.

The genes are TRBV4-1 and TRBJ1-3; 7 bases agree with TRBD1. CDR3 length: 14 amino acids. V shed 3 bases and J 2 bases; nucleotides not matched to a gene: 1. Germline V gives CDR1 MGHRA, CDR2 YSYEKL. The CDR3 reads CASSQGQTGNTIYF. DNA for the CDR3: TGCGCCAGCAGCCAGGGACAGACTGGAAACACCATATATTTT.

CDR3 residues: CASSFGGRQRWNEQFF. DNA of the CDR3: TGTGCCAGCAGTTTCGGAGGGAGACAAAGATGGAATGAGCAGTTCTTC. This sequence joins TRBV27 and TRBJ2-1, with D possibly TRBD2 on 6 matching bases. CDR1 and CDR2 (germline): MNHEY, SMNVEV (reference sequence). The germline V and J ends were trimmed by 3 bases and 7 bases, with 19 bases remaining between them. The CDR3 spans 16 residues.

This chain's CDR3 is CASRLTGGTGELFF. The CDR3 DNA is TGTGCCAGTAGGTTGACAGGAGGCACCGGGGAGCTGTTTTTT. The chain links TRBV19 to TRBJ2-2; possible D gene TRBD1, 6 bases. V lost 6 bases, J lost 4 bases, and 12 bases lay in between. This CDR3 region has 14 residues. In germline, CDR1 is LNHDA, CDR2 SQIVND (reference sequence).

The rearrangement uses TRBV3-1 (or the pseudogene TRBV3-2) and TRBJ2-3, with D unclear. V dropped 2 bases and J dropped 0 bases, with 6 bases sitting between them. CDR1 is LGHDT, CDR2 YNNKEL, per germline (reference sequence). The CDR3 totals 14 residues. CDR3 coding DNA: TGTGCCAGCAGCCAACAAGCTAGCACAGATACGCAGTATTTT. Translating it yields CASSQQASTDTQYF.

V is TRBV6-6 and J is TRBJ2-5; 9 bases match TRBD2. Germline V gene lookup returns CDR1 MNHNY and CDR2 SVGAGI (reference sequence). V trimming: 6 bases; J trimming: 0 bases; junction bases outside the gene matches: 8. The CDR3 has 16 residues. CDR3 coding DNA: TGTGCCAGCAGCTCGACTAGCGGAGTGTACCAAGAGACCCAGTACTTC. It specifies CASSSTSGVYQETQYF.

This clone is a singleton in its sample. As DNA, the CDR3 is TGTGCCAGCAGCCCGGGGAATGAAAAACTGTTTTTT. Residues: CASSPGNEKLFF. V usage is TRBV7-9 and J usage is TRBJ1-4; unclear D gene. Germline V gives CDR1 SEHNR, CDR2 FQNEAQ (reference sequence). The CDR3 covers 12 residues. Trimming left V 5 bases short and J 5 bases short, with 6 bases between.

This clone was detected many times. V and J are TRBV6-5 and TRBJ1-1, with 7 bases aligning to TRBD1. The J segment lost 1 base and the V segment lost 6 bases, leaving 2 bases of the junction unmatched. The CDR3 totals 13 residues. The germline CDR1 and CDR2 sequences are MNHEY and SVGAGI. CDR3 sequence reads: CASSHRGNTEAFF. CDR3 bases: TGTGCCAGCAGCCACAGGGGGAACACTGAAGCTTTCTTT.

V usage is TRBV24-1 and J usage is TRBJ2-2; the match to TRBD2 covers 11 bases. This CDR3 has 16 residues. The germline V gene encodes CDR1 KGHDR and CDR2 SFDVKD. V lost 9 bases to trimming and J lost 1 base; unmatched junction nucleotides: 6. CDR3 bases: TGTGCCACCGCACCCGGGACTAGCGGGAACACCGGGGAGCTGTTTTTT. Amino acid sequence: CATAPGTSGNTGELFF.

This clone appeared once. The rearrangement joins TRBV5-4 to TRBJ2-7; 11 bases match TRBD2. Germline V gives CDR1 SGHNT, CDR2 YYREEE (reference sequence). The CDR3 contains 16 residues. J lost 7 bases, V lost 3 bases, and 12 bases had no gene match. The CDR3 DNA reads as TGTGCCAGCAGCTCGAGGAGACGGCTAGCGGGAGGTGAGCAGTACTTC. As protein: CASSSRRRLAGGEQYF.

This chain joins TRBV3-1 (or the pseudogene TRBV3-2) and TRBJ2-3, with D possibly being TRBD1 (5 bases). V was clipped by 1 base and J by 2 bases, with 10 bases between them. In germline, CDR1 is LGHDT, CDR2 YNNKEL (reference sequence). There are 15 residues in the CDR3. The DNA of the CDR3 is TGTGCCAGCAGCCAAGGACAGACTTCCACAGATACGCAGTATTTT. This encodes CASSQGQTSTDTQYF.

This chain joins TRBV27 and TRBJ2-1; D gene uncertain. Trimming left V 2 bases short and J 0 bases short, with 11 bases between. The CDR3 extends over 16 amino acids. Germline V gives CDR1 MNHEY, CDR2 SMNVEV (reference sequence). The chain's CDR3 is CASSLKSYSSYNEQFF. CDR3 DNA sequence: TGTGCCAGCAGTTTAAAGAGTTATAGCTCCTACAATGAGCAGTTCTTC.

The CDR3 DNA sequence: TGTGCCAGCGGGGGAGAGGGGGCGAGTGTAGGTCAGCCCCAGCATTTT. Translating it yields CASGGEGASVGQPQHF. V and J are TRBV2 and TRBJ1-5; 7 nucleotides match TRBD1. Germline assignment: CDR1 SNHLY and CDR2 FYNNEI. This CDR3 has 16 residues. V was clipped by 8 bases and J by 6 bases; unmatched bases: 16. The full variable domain, rest sourced from reference TRBV2 and TRBJ1-5, is EPEVTQTPSHQVTQMGQEVILRCVPISNHLYFYWYRQILGQKVEFLVSFYNNEISEKSEIFDDQFSVERPDGSNFTLKIRSTKLEDSAMYFCASGGEGASVGQPQHFGDGTRLSIL.

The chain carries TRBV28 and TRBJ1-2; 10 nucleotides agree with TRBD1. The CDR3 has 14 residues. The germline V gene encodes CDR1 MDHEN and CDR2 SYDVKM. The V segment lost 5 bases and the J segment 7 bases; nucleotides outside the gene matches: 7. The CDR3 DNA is TGTGCCAGCAGTCGAACGGACAGGGGGGGTGGCTACACCTTC. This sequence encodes CASSRTDRGGGYTF.

Written as DNA, the CDR3 is TGTGCCAGCAGTTTATCGACTAGCGGGAGGGCCACAGATACGCAGTATTTT. Protein: CASSLSTSGRATDTQYF. The V gene is TRBV27, the J gene TRBJ2-3, with 14 bases fitting TRBD2. CDR3 length: 17 amino acids. Per the germline V gene, CDR1 is MNHEY and CDR2 is SMNVEV (reference sequence). With 0 bases clipped from V and 2 bases from J, the junction kept 1 base outside the gene matches.

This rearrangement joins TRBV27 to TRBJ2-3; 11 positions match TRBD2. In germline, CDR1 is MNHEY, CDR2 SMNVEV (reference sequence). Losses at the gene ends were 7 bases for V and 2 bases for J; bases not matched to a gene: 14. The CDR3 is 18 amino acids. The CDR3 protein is CASTSGLAGGKATDTQYF. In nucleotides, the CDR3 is TGTGCCAGCACCTCGGGGCTAGCGGGAGGAAAAGCCACAGATACGCAGTATTTT.

CDR3 DNA: TGTGCCAGCAGCCACCGCGACAGTGAAGCTTTCTTT. This sequence encodes CASSHRDSEAFF. The V and J genes are TRBV3-1 (or the pseudogene TRBV3-2) and TRBJ1-1; D is possibly TRBD1 (5 bases). The V and J ends lost 3 bases and 7 bases respectively, with 9 bases between them. Germline assignment: CDR1 LGHDT and CDR2 YNNKEL (reference sequence). The CDR3 contains 12 residues.

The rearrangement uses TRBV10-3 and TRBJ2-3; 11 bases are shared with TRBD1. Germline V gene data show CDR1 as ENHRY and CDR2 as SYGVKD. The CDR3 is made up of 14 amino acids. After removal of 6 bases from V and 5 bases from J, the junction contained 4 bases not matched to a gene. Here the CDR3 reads CAIRPGQGGDTQYF. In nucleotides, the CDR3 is TGTGCCATCAGGCCGGGACAGGGGGGAGATACGCAGTATTTT.

The CDR3 DNA is TGTGCCAGCACTTCAGGGGCAGATACGCAGTATTTT. This encodes CASTSGADTQYF. The chain employs TRBV6-5 and TRBJ2-3; D is possibly TRBD1 (6 bases). From germline, CDR1 is MNHEY and CDR2 SVGAGI. The CDR3 loop spans 12 amino acids. V was shortened by 7 bases and J by 4 bases, with 9 bases between the two germline ends.

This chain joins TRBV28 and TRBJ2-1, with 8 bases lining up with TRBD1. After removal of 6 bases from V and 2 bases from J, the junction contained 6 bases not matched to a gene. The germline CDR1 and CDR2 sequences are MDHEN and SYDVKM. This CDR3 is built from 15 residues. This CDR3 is CASSTLGQAYNEQFF. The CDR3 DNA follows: TGTGCCAGCAGCACCCTGGGACAGGCCTACAATGAGCAGTTCTTC.